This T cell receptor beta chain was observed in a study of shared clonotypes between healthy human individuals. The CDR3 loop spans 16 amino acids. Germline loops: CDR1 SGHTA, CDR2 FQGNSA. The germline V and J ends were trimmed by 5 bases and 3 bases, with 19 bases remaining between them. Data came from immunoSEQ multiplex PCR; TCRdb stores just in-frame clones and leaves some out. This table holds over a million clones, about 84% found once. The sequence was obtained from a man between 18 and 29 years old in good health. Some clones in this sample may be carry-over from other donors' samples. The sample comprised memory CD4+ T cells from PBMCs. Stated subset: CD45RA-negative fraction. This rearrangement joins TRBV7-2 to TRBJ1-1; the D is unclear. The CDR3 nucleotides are TGTGCCAGCAGCCCACCTTCTAGCTTCGCAGACACTGAAGCTTTCTTT. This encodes CASSPPSSFADTEAFF.